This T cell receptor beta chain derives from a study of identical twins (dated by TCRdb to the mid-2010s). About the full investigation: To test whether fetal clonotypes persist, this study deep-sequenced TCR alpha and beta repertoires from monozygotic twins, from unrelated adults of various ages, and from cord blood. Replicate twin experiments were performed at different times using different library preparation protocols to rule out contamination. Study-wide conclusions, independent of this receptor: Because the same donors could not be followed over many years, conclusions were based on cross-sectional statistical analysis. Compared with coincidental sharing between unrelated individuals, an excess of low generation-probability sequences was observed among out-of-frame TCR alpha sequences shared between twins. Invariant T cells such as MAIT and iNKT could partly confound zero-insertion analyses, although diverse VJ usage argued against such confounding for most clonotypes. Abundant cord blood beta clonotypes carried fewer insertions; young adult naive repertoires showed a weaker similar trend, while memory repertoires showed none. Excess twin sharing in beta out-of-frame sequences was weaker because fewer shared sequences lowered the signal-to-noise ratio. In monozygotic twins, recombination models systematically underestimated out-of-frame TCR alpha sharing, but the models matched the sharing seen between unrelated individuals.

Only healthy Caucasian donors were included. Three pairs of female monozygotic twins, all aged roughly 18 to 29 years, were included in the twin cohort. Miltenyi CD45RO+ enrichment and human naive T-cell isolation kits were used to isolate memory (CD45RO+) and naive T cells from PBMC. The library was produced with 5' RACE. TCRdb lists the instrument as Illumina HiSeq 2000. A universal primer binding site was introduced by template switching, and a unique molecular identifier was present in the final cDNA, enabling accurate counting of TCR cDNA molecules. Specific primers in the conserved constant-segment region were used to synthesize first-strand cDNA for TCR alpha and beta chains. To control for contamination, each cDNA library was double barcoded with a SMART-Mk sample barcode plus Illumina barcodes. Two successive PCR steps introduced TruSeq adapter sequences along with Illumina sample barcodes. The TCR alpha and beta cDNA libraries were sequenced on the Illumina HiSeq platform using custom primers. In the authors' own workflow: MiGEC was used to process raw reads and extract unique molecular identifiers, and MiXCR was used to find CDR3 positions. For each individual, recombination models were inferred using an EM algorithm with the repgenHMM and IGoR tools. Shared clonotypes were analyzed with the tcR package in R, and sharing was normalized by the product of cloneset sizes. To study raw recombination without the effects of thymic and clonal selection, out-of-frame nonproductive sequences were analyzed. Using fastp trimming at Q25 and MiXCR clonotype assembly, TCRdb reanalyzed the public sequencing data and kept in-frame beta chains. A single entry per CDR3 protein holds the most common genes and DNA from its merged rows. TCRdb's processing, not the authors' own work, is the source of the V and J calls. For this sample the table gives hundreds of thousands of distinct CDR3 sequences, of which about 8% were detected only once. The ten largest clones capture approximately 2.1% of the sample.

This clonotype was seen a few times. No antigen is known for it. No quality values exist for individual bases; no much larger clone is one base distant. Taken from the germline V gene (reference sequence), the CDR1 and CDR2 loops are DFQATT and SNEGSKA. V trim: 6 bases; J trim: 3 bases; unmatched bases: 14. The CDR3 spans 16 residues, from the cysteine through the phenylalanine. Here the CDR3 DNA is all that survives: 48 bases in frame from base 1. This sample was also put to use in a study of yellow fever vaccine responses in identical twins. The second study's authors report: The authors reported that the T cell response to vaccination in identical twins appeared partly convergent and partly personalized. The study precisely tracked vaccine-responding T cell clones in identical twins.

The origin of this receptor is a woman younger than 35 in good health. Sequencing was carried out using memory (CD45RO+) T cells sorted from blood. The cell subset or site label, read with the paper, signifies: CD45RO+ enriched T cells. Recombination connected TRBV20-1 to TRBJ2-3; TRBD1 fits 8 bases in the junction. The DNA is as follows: TGCAGTGCAAACAGGGGGGTGTTCGGAGTGACAGATACGCAGTATTTT. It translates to CSANRGVFGVTDTQYF.